This TCR beta chain was sequenced in a study of beta chain features in type 1 diabetes. In this sample, this clone turned up a few times. With V trimmed by 4 bases and J by 5 bases, 5 bases remained unmatched. Looked up from germline, CDR1 is MDHEN and CDR2 is SYDVKM. This CDR3 contains 13 residues. Since all of the isolated RNA was reverse transcribed, expressed TCRB transcripts were what got sequenced. Sequencing was performed with immunoSEQ multiplex PCR; in TCRdb, only in-frame clones are kept and a portion is missing. The sample contains just over 600,000 clones, less than 20% of which appear only once.

Sample: naive CD4+ T cells from blood. This TCR came from a young man in good health. This chain joins TRBV28 and TRBJ2-7; TRBD1 matches at 7 bases. The CDR3 here is CASSSTGTDEQYF. The CDR3 bases are TGTGCCAGCAGTTCGACCGGGACAGACGAGCAGTACTTC.